The source of this T cell receptor beta chain is a study of CD8 T cells in ankylosing spondylitis. By quantitative 5'-RACE with molecular barcodes, the TCR beta libraries were made. TCRdb used MiXCR to reprocess the 5' RACE reads, holding one entry per CDR3 protein. The data show about 160,000 distinct CDR3 sequences, with around 17% seen just once and about 8.3% held by the top ten. The CDR3 is 17 amino acids. With V trimmed by 5 bases and J by 4 bases, 14 bases remained unmatched. The V gene's germline CDR1 is MNHEY and CDR2 SMNVEV (reference sequence). A few counts support this clonotype. Antigen: not known. Study-level findings and limits: According to the report, clones linked to the disease were significantly enriched in matched synovial fluid samples taken from ankylosing spondylitis patients.

The rearrangement joins TRBV27 to TRBJ2-7; 10 nucleotides agree with TRBD1. This clonotype was sampled from a male donor with ankylosing spondylitis or in good health (not recorded which). The specimen sequenced was blood, either unsorted or a sorted T cell fraction (not recorded which). CDR3 sequence reads: CASSRISLGTGEYEQYF. DNA of the CDR3: TGTGCCAGCAGTCGAATCTCCCTCGGGACAGGGGAATACGAGCAGTACTTC.